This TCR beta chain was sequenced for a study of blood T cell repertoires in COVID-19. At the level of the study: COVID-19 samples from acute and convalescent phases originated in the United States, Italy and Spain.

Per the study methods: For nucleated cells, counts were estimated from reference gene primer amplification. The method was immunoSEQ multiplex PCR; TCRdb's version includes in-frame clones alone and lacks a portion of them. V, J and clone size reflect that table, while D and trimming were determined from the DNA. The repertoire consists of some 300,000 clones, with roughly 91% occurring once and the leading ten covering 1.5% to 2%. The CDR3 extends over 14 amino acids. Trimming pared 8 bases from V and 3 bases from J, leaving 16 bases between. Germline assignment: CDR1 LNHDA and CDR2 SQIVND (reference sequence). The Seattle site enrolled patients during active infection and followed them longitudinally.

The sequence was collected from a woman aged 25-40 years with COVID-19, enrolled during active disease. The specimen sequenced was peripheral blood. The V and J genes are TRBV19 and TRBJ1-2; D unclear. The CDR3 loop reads CASRPYSGYYGYTF. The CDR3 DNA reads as TGTGCCAGTCGACCTTACAGCGGATACTATGGCTACACCTTC.